The rows below give T cell receptor beta chains drawn from one sample of a study of cytomegalovirus exposure and HLA in healthy donors. Here immunoSEQ multiplex PCR was the method, and the copy in TCRdb shows in-frame clones only, minus some. This table has over 200,000 clones, about 80% appearing once. Sequencing used PBMCs. Receptors were obtained from a woman in her 40s in good health and CMV-seropositive. CDR3s include the opening cysteine and the closing phenylalanine or tryptophan. The order of the fields is D gene, V gene, J gene, clone size, CDR3 DNA, CDR3 protein. The D gene is left open where the match is weak. Expanded clones get a size class; other rows say once, few or many, or leave the size out.

D gene: .
V gene: TRBV7-3
J gene: TRBJ2-7
clone size: .
CDR3 DNA: TGTGCCAGCAGCTTACTTCCGGGAAGAGGGTCCTACGAGCAGTACTTC
CDR3 protein: CASSLLPGRGSYEQYF

D gene: TRBD1
V gene: TRBV2
J gene: TRBJ1-2
clone size: .
CDR3 DNA: TGTGCCAGCAGCGAGGGGGCTAACCTTAACTATGGCTACACCTTC
CDR3 protein: CASSEGANLNYGYTF

D gene: TRBD1
V gene: TRBV30
J gene: TRBJ1-5
clone size: .
CDR3 DNA: TGTGCCTGGAGTGCCAAGGGGGCCTATAGCAATCAGCCCCAGCATTTT
CDR3 protein: CAWSAKGAYSNQPQHF

D gene: TRBD2
V gene: TRBV2
J gene: TRBJ2-7
clone size: .
CDR3 DNA: TGTGCCAGCAGTGAAGAGTTTTTGGGAGCGGGAGGGCCCTCGTACTACGAGCAGTACTTC
CDR3 protein: CASSEEFLGAGGPSYYEQYF

D gene: TRBD2
V gene: TRBV2
J gene: TRBJ2-1
clone size: .
CDR3 DNA: TGTGCCAGCAGTGAATCGGGACTAGCGGGAGGAGAGCAGTTCTTC
CDR3 protein: CASSESGLAGGEQFF

D gene: TRBD2
V gene: TRBV9
J gene: TRBJ2-7
clone size: .
CDR3 DNA: TGTGCCAGCAGCCATTCTAGCGGGAGGGCCCGCGAGCAGTACTTC
CDR3 protein: CASSHSSGRAREQYF

D gene: .
V gene: TRBV9
J gene: TRBJ2-2
clone size: once
CDR3 DNA: TGTGCCAGCAGCGCTCCTCTAGCGAGCGGGGAGCTGTTTTTT
CDR3 protein: CASSAPLASGELFF

D gene: TRBD1
V gene: TRBV29-1
J gene: TRBJ2-3
clone size: .
CDR3 DNA: TGCAGCGTCCAGGACGACAGGGGTTGGGCAGATACGCAGTATTTT
CDR3 protein: CSVQDDRGWADTQYF

D gene: TRBD1
V gene: TRBV4-2
J gene: TRBJ2-1
clone size: .
CDR3 DNA: TGTGCCAGCAGCCCCCTCCGGACAGGGGAAGACAATGAGCAGTTCTTC
CDR3 protein: CASSPLRTGEDNEQFF

D gene: TRBD2
V gene: TRBV28
J gene: TRBJ2-7
clone size: .
CDR3 DNA: TGTGCCAGCAGTTCCCCTAGCGGGAGATCGTACGAGCAGTACTTC
CDR3 protein: CASSSPSGRSYEQYF

D gene: TRBD2
V gene: TRBV6-1
J gene: TRBJ2-1
clone size: .
CDR3 DNA: TGTGCCAGCAGTGAACGGAGCGGGGGGGTTTACAATGAGCAGTTCTTC
CDR3 protein: CASSERSGGVYNEQFF

D gene: .
V gene: TRBV9
J gene: TRBJ1-4
clone size: .
CDR3 DNA: TGTGCCAGCAGCGTAGTGGAGGGGGGGAATGAAAAACTGTTTTTT
CDR3 protein: CASSVVEGGNEKLFF

D gene: .
V gene: TRBV7-6
J gene: TRBJ1-5
clone size: .
CDR3 DNA: TGTGCCAGCAGCTTACAGGGATTTAGCAATCAGCCCCAGCATTTT
CDR3 protein: CASSLQGFSNQPQHF

D gene: TRBD1
V gene: TRBV19
J gene: TRBJ2-1
clone size: once
CDR3 DNA: TGTGCCAGTACCCTTTCCCGGACAGGGATCTACAATGAGCAGTTCTTC
CDR3 protein: CASTLSRTGIYNEQFF

D gene: .
V gene: TRBV5-1
J gene: TRBJ1-2
clone size: .
CDR3 DNA: TGCGCCAGCAGGGATCCTAGGAACTATGGCTACACCTTC
CDR3 protein: CASRDPRNYGYTF

D gene: TRBD2
V gene: TRBV6-1
J gene: TRBJ2-7
clone size: .
CDR3 DNA: TGTGCCAGCAGTGAACTAGCGGGGCACTCCTACGAGCAGTACTTC
CDR3 protein: CASSELAGHSYEQYF

D gene: .
V gene: TRBV5-1
J gene: TRBJ1-1
clone size: .
CDR3 DNA: TGCGCCAGCAGCTATCAGGAGAACACTGAAGCTTTCTTT
CDR3 protein: CASSYQENTEAFF

D gene: TRBD2
V gene: TRBV10-1
J gene: TRBJ2-1
clone size: .
CDR3 DNA: TGCGCCAGCAGTGCACGCCTAATCTCCGGGACTAGCGGGGGGTCTAACTACAATGAGCAGTTCTTC
CDR3 protein: CASSARLISGTSGGSNYNEQFF

D gene: .
V gene: TRBV4-2
J gene: TRBJ2-6
clone size: .
CDR3 DNA: TGTGCCAGCAGCCAAGTGGGACACTCTGGGGCCAACGTCCTGACTTTC
CDR3 protein: CASSQVGHSGANVLTF

D gene: .
V gene: TRBV19
J gene: TRBJ1-1
clone size: .
CDR3 DNA: TGTGCCAGTACCCTGGGCGGGAGTGCTGAAGCTTTCTTT
CDR3 protein: CASTLGGSAEAFF

D gene: .
V gene: TRBV5-1
J gene: TRBJ2-2
clone size: .
CDR3 DNA: TGCGCCAGCAGCCTCGACAGGAACACCGGGGAGCTGTTTTTT
CDR3 protein: CASSLDRNTGELFF

D gene: .
V gene: TRBV5-6
J gene: TRBJ2-7
clone size: once
CDR3 DNA: TGTGCCAGCAGCTTTACGAGCGGGTTTACCTACGAGCAGTACTTC
CDR3 protein: CASSFTSGFTYEQYF

D gene: .
V gene: TRBV18
J gene: TRBJ1-1
clone size: .
CDR3 DNA: TGTGCCAGCTCACCGTCCAGGGACACTGAAGCTTTCTTT
CDR3 protein: CASSPSRDTEAFF

D gene: TRBD1
V gene: TRBV7-9
J gene: TRBJ1-2
clone size: .
CDR3 DNA: TGTGCCAGCAGCTCCGGACAGGAACAACCCCACACCTTC
CDR3 protein: CASSSGQEQPHTF

D gene: TRBD1
V gene: TRBV2
J gene: TRBJ1-2
clone size: .
CDR3 DNA: TGTGCCAGCAGTCCAAGCTTAACAGGGGGAGGCTACACCTTC
CDR3 protein: CASSPSLTGGGYTF

D gene: TRBD2
V gene: TRBV9
J gene: TRBJ2-2
clone size: .
CDR3 DNA: TGTGCCAGCAGCGTAGGGGGTAGCGGGGGGCCCCGGAAGCTGTTTTTT
CDR3 protein: CASSVGGSGGPRKLFF

D gene: .
V gene: TRBV4-1
J gene: TRBJ1-2
clone size: .
CDR3 DNA: TGCGCCAGCAGCCAACCGAACAGGGAAGGCTACACCTTC
CDR3 protein: CASSQPNREGYTF

D gene: .
V gene: TRBV29-1
J gene: TRBJ1-3
clone size: .
CDR3 DNA: TGCAGCGTTCAAAAAGGGGCTGGAAACACCATATATTTT
CDR3 protein: CSVQKGAGNTIYF

D gene: .
V gene: TRBV19
J gene: TRBJ1-1
clone size: .
CDR3 DNA: TGTGCCAGTAGTATTTGGACAGCCGTGAACACTGAAGCTTTCTTT
CDR3 protein: CASSIWTAVNTEAFF

D gene: .
V gene: TRBV4-3
J gene: TRBJ2-1
clone size: once
CDR3 DNA: TGCGCCAGCAGCCAAGTCCTTAGGGGTAATGAGCAGTTCTTC
CDR3 protein: CASSQVLRGNEQFF

D gene: TRBD1
V gene: TRBV6-5
J gene: TRBJ2-2
clone size: .
CDR3 DNA: TGTGCCAGTAACAGGGGGCGTTCGAACACCGGGGAGCTGTTTTTT
CDR3 protein: CASNRGRSNTGELFF

D gene: .
V gene: TRBV18
J gene: TRBJ1-2
clone size: .
CDR3 DNA: TGTGCCAGCTCACCAGAGGGGGCTAACTATGGCTACACCTTC
CDR3 protein: CASSPEGANYGYTF

D gene: .
V gene: TRBV6-1
J gene: TRBJ1-1
clone size: .
CDR3 DNA: TGTGCCAGCAGGTCGCCCAGGGAATACACTGAAGCTTTCTTT
CDR3 protein: CASRSPREYTEAFF